These 3 T cell receptor beta chains originate from one sample sequenced in a study of cytomegalovirus exposure and HLA in healthy donors. The PCR employed 60 Vbeta primers together with 13 Jbeta primers. The assay was immunoSEQ multiplex PCR, and TCRdb's table has in-frame clones only and misses some. The sample consists of about 130,000 clones, around 77% of them appearing once. Sequencing was carried out using PBMCs. The receptors stem from a woman aged 40 to 50 in good health and CMV-seropositive.

The V gene is TRBV7-2, the J gene TRBJ1-1, with 9 positions matching TRBD1. CDR1 is SGHTA and CDR2 is FQGNSA in the germline V gene. This CDR3 contains 14 residues. The ends lost 5 bases at V and 5 bases at J; junction bases unmatched: 6. This CDR3 reads CASSRETGGTEAFF. In DNA, the CDR3 is TGTGCCAGCAGCCGGGAGACAGGGGGGACTGAAGCTTTCTTT.

The chain carries TRBV29-1 and TRBJ2-1; 9 bases agree with TRBD1. With 6 bases clipped from V and 7 bases from J, the junction kept 4 bases outside the gene matches. The CDR3 contains 12 residues. The germline gives CDR1 SQVTM, CDR2 ANQGSEA. In DNA form, the CDR3 reads TGCAGCGTCCTACAGGGGGCGAATGAGCAGTTCTTC. Amino acid sequence: CSVLQGANEQFF.

The V call is TRBV6-5, the J call TRBJ2-3; D possibly corresponds to TRBD1 (6 bases). Between the trimmed V and J ends, which lost 4 bases and 6 bases, there was a span of 11 bases. Germline CDR1 reads MNHEY; CDR2 reads SVGAGI. The CDR3 covers 13 residues. CDR3 nucleotides: TGTGCCAGCAGTTCCAACGACAGGGATACGCAGTATTTT. Translated, it gives CASSSNDRDTQYF.